This passage covers 9 T cell receptor beta chains from one sample sequenced in a study of blood T cell repertoires in COVID-19. Data came from immunoSEQ multiplex PCR; TCRdb stores just in-frame clones and leaves some out. Altogether about 270,000 clones are present, roughly nine tenths being singletons, with the ten largest covering about 4.1%. Specimen: peripheral blood. The receptor source for this set is a man in his 60s who had recovered from COVID-19.

The V gene is TRBV28, the J gene TRBJ1-2; 7 bases are shared with TRBD1. The CDR3 has 15 residues. Germline CDR1 is MDHEN and CDR2 is SYDVKM. V lost 4 bases, J lost 3 bases, and 8 bases stayed unmatched. This CDR3 reads CASSSQRGGHYGYTF. The CDR3 DNA reads as TGTGCCAGCAGTTCGCAAAGAGGGGGCCACTATGGCTACACCTTC.

This chain links TRBV5-4 with TRBJ1-1; 7 nucleotides line up with TRBD1. V lost 6 bases, J lost 2 bases, and 13 bases stayed unmatched. This CDR3 has 16 residues. The germline CDR1 and CDR2 sequences are SGHNT and YYREEE (reference sequence). The CDR3 sequence: CASTSRQGGRNTEAFF. The CDR3 nucleotides read TGTGCCAGCACTTCTAGGCAGGGGGGACGAAACACTGAAGCTTTCTTT.

The chain uses TRBV6-2 or TRBV6-3 and TRBJ2-2, with D maybe TRBD2 (6 bases). From germline, CDR1 is MNHEY and CDR2 SVGEGT. The CDR3 length is 14 residues. V lost 5 bases and J lost 0, with 7 bases in between. The CDR3 protein is CASSPGANTGELFF. In DNA, the CDR3 is TGTGCCAGCAGTCCGGGAGCGAACACCGGGGAGCTGTTTTTT.

The V gene is TRBV9, the J gene TRBJ1-2; D not resolved. Germline values: CDR1 SGDLS, CDR2 YYNGEE. The CDR3 contains 14 residues. V was shortened by 4 bases and J by 4 bases, with 14 bases between the two germline ends. The CDR3 is CASSPRPGSYGYTF. The DNA of the CDR3 is TGTGCCAGCAGCCCCAGGCCGGGATCCTATGGCTACACCTTC.

V gene TRBV12-3 or TRBV12-4 combines with J gene TRBJ2-3; TRBD1 might be the D (6 bases). This CDR3 contains 13 residues. The germline V and J ends were trimmed by 6 bases and 7 bases, with 14 bases remaining between them. CDR3 sequence: CASRPAGVNTQYF. Written as DNA, the CDR3 is TGTGCCAGCAGACCCGCAGGGGTCAATACGCAGTATTTT.

The chain uses TRBV4-1 and TRBJ1-1; no clear D. With 2 bases removed from V and 2 bases from J, the gap between germline ends came to 15 bases. The germline CDR1 and CDR2 sequences are MGHRA and YSYEKL. This CDR3 region has 16 residues. In DNA, the CDR3 is TGCGCCAGCAGCCAACCCACTAGACGCCCTAACACTGAAGCTTTCTTT. This codes for CASSQPTRRPNTEAFF.

The rearrangement uses TRBV11-2 and TRBJ2-7; TRBD1 aligns across 7 bases. Looked up from germline, CDR1 is SGHAT and CDR2 is FQNNGV. V gave up 1 base and J gave up 4 bases; unmatched junction bases: 7. The CDR3 has 15 amino acids. This CDR3 reads CASSLGQGGEYEQYF. The CDR3 DNA reads TGTGCCAGCAGCTTAGGACAGGGCGGAGAATACGAGCAGTACTTC.

This chain connects TRBV5-1 to TRBJ2-3; the match to TRBD1 covers 8 bases. The CDR3 has 15 amino acids. Losses at the gene ends were 8 bases for V and 3 bases for J; bases not matched to a gene: 11. Germline values: CDR1 SGHRS, CDR2 YFSETQ. DNA for the CDR3: TGCGCCAGTACGACAGGGGCGCAGGGGACAGATACGCAGTATTTT. It translates to CASTTGAQGTDTQYF.

The rearrangement links TRBV3-1 (or the pseudogene TRBV3-2) to TRBJ2-7; TRBD1 might be the D (5 bases). The CDR3 spans 16 residues. Between the trimmed V and J ends, which lost 5 bases and 3 bases, there was a span of 20 bases. Germline CDR1 LGHDT, CDR2 YNNKEL (reference sequence). The CDR3 DNA is TGTGCCAGCAGCTGGAATTCTGCAGGGTTATTCTACGAGCAGTACTTC. Encoded protein: CASSWNSAGLFYEQYF.